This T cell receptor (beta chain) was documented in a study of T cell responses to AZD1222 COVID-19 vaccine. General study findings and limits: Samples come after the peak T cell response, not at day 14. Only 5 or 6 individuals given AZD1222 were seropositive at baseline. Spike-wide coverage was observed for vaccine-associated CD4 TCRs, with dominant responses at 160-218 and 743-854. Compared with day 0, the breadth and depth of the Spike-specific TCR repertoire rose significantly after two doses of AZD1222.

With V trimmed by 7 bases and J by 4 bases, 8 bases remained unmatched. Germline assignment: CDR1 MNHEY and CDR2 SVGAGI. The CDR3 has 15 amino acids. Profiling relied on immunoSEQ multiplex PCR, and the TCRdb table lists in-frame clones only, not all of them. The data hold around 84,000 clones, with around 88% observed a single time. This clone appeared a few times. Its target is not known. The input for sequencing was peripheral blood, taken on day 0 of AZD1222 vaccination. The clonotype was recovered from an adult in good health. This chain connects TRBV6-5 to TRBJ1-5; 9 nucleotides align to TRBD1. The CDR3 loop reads CASNLGTGRNQPQHF. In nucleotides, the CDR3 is TGTGCCAGCAACCTGGGGACAGGGCGTAATCAGCCCCAGCATTTT.